The 18 T cell receptor beta chains reported below all come from one sample, sequenced in a study of STAT3 mutations in large granular lymphocyte leukemia. TCRdb keeps only in-frame clones here, not all; method: immunoSEQ multiplex PCR. The sample lists approximately 8,400 clones; about 92% were seen once. Whole-study results and caveats: In T-cell large granular lymphocyte leukemia, about half of patients showed multiple immunodominant subclonotypes.

Antigens of these TCRs are unknown. Sequenced input: peripheral blood mononuclear cells. The receptor set was obtained from a man in his 60s with T-cell large granular lymphocyte leukemia. Some clones in this sample may be carry-over from other donors' samples.

The genes are TRBV28 and TRBJ2-1; 9 positions match TRBD1. CDR1 MDHEN and CDR2 SYDVKM come from the germline V gene. The junction had 7 bases not matched to a gene; V was cut back by 6 bases and J by 4 bases. The CDR3 has 15 amino acids. As DNA, the CDR3 is TGTGCCAGCAGACCACAGGGGGCTTCGTACAATGAGCAGTTCTTC. Encoded protein: CASRPQGASYNEQFF. The full variable domain, with the rest looked up from reference TRBV28 and TRBJ2-1, is DVKVTQSSRYLVKRTGEKVFLECVQDMDHENMFWYRQDPGLGLRLIYFSYDVKMKEKGDIPEGYSVSREKKERFSLILESASTNQTSMYLCASRPQGASYNEQFFGPGTRLTVL.

This rearrangement joins TRBV27 to TRBJ2-7, with a tentative D call TRBD2 (7 bases). V lost 7 bases to trimming and J lost 3 bases, with 16 bases between them. Germline CDR1 and CDR2: MNHEY and SMNVEV (reference sequence). CDR3 length equals 14 residues. The CDR3 here is CASKGGGSYYEQYF. The CDR3, as DNA: TGTGCCAGCAAAGGGGGGGGGAGCTACTACGAGCAGTACTTC.

V usage is TRBV5-4 and J usage is TRBJ2-2; D possibly corresponds to TRBD2 (6 bases). Germline CDR1 and CDR2: SGHNT and YYREEE (reference sequence). V gave up 3 bases and J gave up 4 bases, with 7 bases separating them. The CDR3 has 13 residues. CDR3: CASSSGGTGELFF. CDR3 DNA: TGTGCCAGCAGCTCCGGGGGCACCGGGGAGCTGTTTTTT.

CDR3: CASSLGPFSGSGSTDTQYF. In DNA, the CDR3 is TGCGCCAGCAGCTTGGGACCTTTTAGCGGGAGTGGGAGCACAGATACGCAGTATTTT. The chain is built from TRBV5-1 and TRBJ2-3; 9 bases are shared with TRBD2. Losses at the gene ends were 0 bases for V and 0 bases for J; bases not matched to a gene: 11. The CDR3 has 19 amino acids. Germline CDR1 is SGHRS and CDR2 is YFSETQ.

The V and J genes are TRBV4-2 and TRBJ2-7; no clear D. The CDR3 consists of 14 residues. Germline lookup yields CDR1 LGHNA and CDR2 YNFKEQ. Deletions cut 0 bases from V and 5 bases from J, with 11 bases between. Here the CDR3 DNA reads TGTGCCAGCAGCCAAGAAGGCCCCCAGGACGAGCAGTACTTC. Protein product: CASSQEGPQDEQYF.

The rearrangement uses TRBV7-9 and TRBJ2-1; weak D call: TRBD2 (6 bases). The CDR3 is made up of 14 amino acids. Deletions cut 3 bases from V and 7 bases from J, with 13 bases between. Germline V gives CDR1 SEHNR, CDR2 FQNEAQ (reference sequence). The CDR3 loop is CASSLAGSGNEQFF. The CDR3 nucleotides are TGTGCCAGCAGCTTGGCGGGATCGGGTAATGAGCAGTTCTTC.

CDR3 in amino acids: CASSFGQANTEAFF. CDR3 nucleotides: TGCGCCAGCAGCTTCGGACAGGCGAACACTGAAGCTTTCTTT. This chain uses TRBV5-1 with TRBJ1-1; TRBD1 agrees at 7 bases. The CDR3 extends over 14 amino acids. V gave up 2 bases and J gave up 1 base; unmatched junction bases: 2. Germline CDR1 SGHRS, CDR2 YFSETQ.

The CDR3 spells CASSSASYEQYF. In nucleotides, the CDR3 is TGTGCCAGCAGCTCCGCTTCCTACGAGCAGTACTTC. The V and J genes are TRBV6-6 and TRBJ2-7; no definite D call. V was pared by 6 bases and J by 1 base, with 7 bases between. The CDR3 has 12 amino acids. CDR1 is MNHNY and CDR2 is SVGAGI in the germline V gene (reference sequence).

This clone occurred once. The chain couples TRBV13 to TRBJ2-1, with 8 positions matching TRBD2. V dropped 4 bases and J dropped 9; count of bases not matched to a gene: 17. The CDR3 consists of 17 residues. The germline CDR1 and CDR2 sequences are PRHDT and FYEKMQ (reference sequence). The CDR3 sequence: CASSSETEAGVMGEQFF. CDR3 DNA sequence: TGTGCCAGCAGCTCAGAGACGGAAGCGGGAGTTATGGGTGAGCAGTTCTTC.

This chain links TRBV28 with TRBJ2-3, with D possibly matching TRBD1 (6 bases). The CDR3 is 16 residues long. From germline, CDR1 is MDHEN and CDR2 SYDVKM. Trimming took 5 bases from V and 1 from J, leaving 16 bases between them. This CDR3 reads CASSQTGTLGTDTQYF. CDR3 DNA sequence: TGTGCCAGCAGTCAGACCGGGACATTAGGCACAGATACGCAGTATTTT.

This chain joins TRBV29-1 and TRBJ1-4; no clear D gene. Germline CDR1 is SQVTM and CDR2 is ANQGSEA. V was shortened by 4 bases and J by 2 bases, with 11 bases between the two germline ends. CDR3 length equals 14 residues. The chain's CDR3 is CSVGALGTNEKLFF. The CDR3 DNA reads TGCAGCGTTGGGGCGCTGGGGACTAATGAAAAACTGTTTTTT.

The chain carries TRBV6-5 and TRBJ2-7, with D perhaps given as TRBD1 or TRBD2 (6 bases each). The CDR3 consists of 14 residues. Per germline, CDR1 MNHEY and CDR2 SVGAGI. Trimming took 6 bases from V and 5 from J, leaving 17 bases between them. CDR3 DNA sequence: TGTGCCAGCAGCTACGAGGGGGGTACCAACGAGCAGTACTTC. This sequence encodes CASSYEGGTNEQYF.

This chain uses TRBV9 with TRBJ1-1; D gene ambiguous. This CDR3 contains 13 residues. Trimming cost V 0 bases and J 7 bases, with 10 bases left between them. In germline, CDR1 is SGDLS, CDR2 YYNGEE. The CDR3 region has the DNA TGTGCCAGCAGCGTAGCGGGCTACAGTGAAGCTTTCTTT. This codes for CASSVAGYSEAFF.

CDR3 sequence: CASSLEYEGSEAFF. The CDR3 bases are TGCGCCAGCAGCTTGGAGTATGAGGGTAGCGAAGCTTTCTTT. V gene TRBV5-1 combines with J gene TRBJ1-1; unclear D gene. Trimming pared 0 bases from V and 8 bases from J, leaving 14 bases between. The germline V gene encodes CDR1 SGHRS and CDR2 YFSETQ. This CDR3 contains 14 residues.

This sequence joins TRBV27 and TRBJ2-6; either TRBD1 or TRBD2 may fit D (7 bases each). In germline, CDR1 is MNHEY, CDR2 SMNVEV (reference sequence). The V gene lost 4 bases and the J gene lost 3 bases, with 22 bases spanning the gap. The CDR3 extends over 19 amino acids. CDR3: CASSSPGRTGDYGANVLTF. CDR3 DNA sequence: TGTGCCAGCAGTTCCCCCGGCCGAACAGGGGACTATGGGGCCAACGTCCTGACTTTC.

This chain uses TRBV11-2 with TRBJ2-7; D tentatively fits TRBD1 or TRBD2 (6 bases each). CDR3 size: 17 residues. Trimming took 4 bases from V and 1 from J, leaving 20 bases between them. Germline CDR1 and CDR2: SGHAT and FQNNGV. The CDR3 here is CASSSGDWSGASYEQYF. CDR3 sequence (DNA): TGTGCCAGCAGCTCCGGCGACTGGTCGGGGGCATCCTACGAGCAGTACTTC.

This rearrangement joins TRBV9 to TRBJ2-1, with no clear D. V gave up 7 bases and J gave up 12 bases, with 8 bases separating them. In germline, CDR1 is SGDLS, CDR2 YYNGEE. This CDR3 contains 9 residues. In DNA form, the CDR3 reads TGTGCCAGCGGAGCCTTGCAGTTCTTC. This sequence encodes CASGALQFF.

This chain joins TRBV6-1 and TRBJ1-4; D may be TRBD1 (5 bases). The CDR3 consists of 13 residues. Trimming cost V 10 bases and J 3 bases, with 12 bases left between them. Per the germline V gene, CDR1 is MNHNS and CDR2 is SASEGT. The CDR3: CATDVGANEKLFF. In DNA form, the CDR3 reads TGTGCCACCGACGTAGGGGCTAATGAAAAACTGTTTTTT.